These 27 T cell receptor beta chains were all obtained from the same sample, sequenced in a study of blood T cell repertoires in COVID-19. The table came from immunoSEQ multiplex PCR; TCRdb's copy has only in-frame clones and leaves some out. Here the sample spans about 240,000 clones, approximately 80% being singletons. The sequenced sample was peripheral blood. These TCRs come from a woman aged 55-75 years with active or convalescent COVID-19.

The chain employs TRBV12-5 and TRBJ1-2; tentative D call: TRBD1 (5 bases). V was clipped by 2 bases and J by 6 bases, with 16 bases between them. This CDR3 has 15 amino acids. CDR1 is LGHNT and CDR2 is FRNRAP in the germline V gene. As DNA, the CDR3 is TGTGCTAGTGGTTTGTTAATAGGCCGGGGGGATGGCTACACCTTC. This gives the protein CASGLLIGRGDGYTF.

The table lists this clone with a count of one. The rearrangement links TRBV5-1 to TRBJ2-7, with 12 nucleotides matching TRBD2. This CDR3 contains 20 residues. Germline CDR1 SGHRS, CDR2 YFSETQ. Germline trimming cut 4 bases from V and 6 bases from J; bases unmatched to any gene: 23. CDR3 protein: CASSRDNGLAGLDSFGEQYF. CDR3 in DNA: TGCGCCAGCAGCCGTGACAACGGACTAGCGGGATTAGACTCTTTCGGCGAGCAGTACTTC.

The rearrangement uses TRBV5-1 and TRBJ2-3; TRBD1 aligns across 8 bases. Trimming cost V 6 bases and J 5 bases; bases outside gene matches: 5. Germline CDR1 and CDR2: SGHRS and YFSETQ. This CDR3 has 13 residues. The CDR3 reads CASTDRVQDTQYF. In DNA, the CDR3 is TGCGCCAGCACGGACAGGGTTCAAGATACGCAGTATTTT.

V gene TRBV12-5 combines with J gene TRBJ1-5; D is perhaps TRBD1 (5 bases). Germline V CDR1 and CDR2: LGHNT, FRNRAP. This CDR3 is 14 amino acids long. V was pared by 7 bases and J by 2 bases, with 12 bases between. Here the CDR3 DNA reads TGTGCTAGTGCCGGCGGAGGGGGCAATCAGCCCCAGCATTTT. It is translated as CASAGGGGNQPQHF.

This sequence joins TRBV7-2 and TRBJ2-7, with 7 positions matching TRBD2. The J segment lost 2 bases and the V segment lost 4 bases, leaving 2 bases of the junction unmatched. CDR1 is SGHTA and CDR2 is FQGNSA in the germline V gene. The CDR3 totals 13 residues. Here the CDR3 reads CASSYGLAYEQYF. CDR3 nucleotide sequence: TGTGCCAGCAGCTACGGACTAGCCTACGAGCAGTACTTC. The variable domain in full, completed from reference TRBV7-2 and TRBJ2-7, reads GAGVSQSPSNKVTEKGKDVELRCDPISGHTALYWYRQSLGQGLEFLIYFQGNSAPDKSGLPSDRFSAERTGGSVSTLTIQRTQQEDSAVYLCASSYGLAYEQYFGPGTRLTVT.

The CDR3 protein is CASSLVGSGSDQETQYF. The CDR3 region has the DNA TGCGCCAGCAGCTTGGTGGGTAGCGGGAGTGATCAAGAGACCCAGTACTTC. The chain carries TRBV5-1 and TRBJ2-5; 9 bases match TRBD2. The CDR3 spans 17 residues. The germline CDR1 and CDR2 sequences are SGHRS and YFSETQ. V trimming: 0 bases; J trimming: 2 bases; junction bases outside the gene matches: 8. The whole variable domain, filled in from reference TRBV5-1 and TRBJ2-5, reads KAGVTQTPRYLIKTRGQQVTLSCSPISGHRSVSWYQQTPGQGLQFLFEYFSETQRNKGNFPGRFSGRQFSNSRSEMNVSTLELGDSALYLCASSLVGSGSDQETQYFGPGTRLLVL.

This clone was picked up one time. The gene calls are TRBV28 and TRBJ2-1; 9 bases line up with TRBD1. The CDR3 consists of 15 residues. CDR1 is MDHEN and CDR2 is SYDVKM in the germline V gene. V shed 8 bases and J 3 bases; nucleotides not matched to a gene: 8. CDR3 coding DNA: TGTGCCAGCCATCCCTCGGGACAGGGCTACAATGAGCAGTTCTTC. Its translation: CASHPSGQGYNEQFF.

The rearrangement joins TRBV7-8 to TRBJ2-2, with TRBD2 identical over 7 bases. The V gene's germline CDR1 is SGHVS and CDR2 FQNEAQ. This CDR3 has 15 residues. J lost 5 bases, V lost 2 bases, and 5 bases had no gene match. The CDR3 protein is CASSLRAGETGELFF. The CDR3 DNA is TGTGCCAGCAGCTTACGGGCGGGGGAAACCGGGGAGCTGTTTTTT.

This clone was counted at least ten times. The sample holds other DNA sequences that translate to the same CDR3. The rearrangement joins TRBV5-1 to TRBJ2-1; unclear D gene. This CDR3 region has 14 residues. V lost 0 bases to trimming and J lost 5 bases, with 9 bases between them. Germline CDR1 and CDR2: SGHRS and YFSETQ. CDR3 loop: CASSLATRNNEQFF. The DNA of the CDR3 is TGCGCCAGCAGCTTGGCCACAAGAAACAATGAGCAGTTCTTC.

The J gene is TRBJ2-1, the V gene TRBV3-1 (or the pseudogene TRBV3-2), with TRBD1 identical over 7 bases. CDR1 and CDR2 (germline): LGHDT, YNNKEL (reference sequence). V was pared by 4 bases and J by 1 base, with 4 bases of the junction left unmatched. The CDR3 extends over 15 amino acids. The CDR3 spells CASSPDRASYNEQFF. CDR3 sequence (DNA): TGTGCCAGCAGCCCCGACAGGGCGTCCTACAATGAGCAGTTCTTC.

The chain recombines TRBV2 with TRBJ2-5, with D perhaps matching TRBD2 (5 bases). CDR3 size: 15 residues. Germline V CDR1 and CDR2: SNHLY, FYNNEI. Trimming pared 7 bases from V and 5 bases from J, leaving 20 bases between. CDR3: CASTPGFSTRETQYF. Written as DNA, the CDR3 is TGTGCCAGCACGCCGGGGTTCTCGACTCGGGAGACCCAGTACTTC.

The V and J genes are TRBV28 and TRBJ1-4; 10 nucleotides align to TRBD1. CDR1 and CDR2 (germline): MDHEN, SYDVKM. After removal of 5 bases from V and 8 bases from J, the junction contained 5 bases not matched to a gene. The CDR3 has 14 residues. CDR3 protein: CASSQGQGSEKLFF. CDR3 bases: TGTGCCAGCAGTCAGGGACAGGGGTCGGAAAAACTGTTTTTT.

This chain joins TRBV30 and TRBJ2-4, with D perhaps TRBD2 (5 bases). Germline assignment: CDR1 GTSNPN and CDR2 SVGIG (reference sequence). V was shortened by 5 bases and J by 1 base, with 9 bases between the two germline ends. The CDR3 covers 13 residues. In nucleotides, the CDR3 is TGTGCCTGGCGAGGGCCGGCCAAAAACATTCAGTACTTC. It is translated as CAWRGPAKNIQYF. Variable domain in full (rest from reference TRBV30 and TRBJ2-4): SQTIHQWPATLVQPVGSPLSLECTVEGTSNPNLYWYRQAAGRGLQLLFYSVGIGQISSEVPQNLSASRPQDRQFILSSKKLLLSDSGFYLCAWRGPAKNIQYFGAGTRLSVL.

The CDR3 is CASSGAGGLNTGELFF. The CDR3 nucleotides are TGCGCCAGCAGTGGAGCAGGGGGATTGAACACCGGGGAGCTGTTTTTT. The chain recombines TRBV10-1 with TRBJ2-2, with 7 bases matching TRBD1. The CDR3 runs to 16 residues. Trimming removed 4 bases from V and 1 base from J; junction bases left unmatched: 6. Germline CDR1 and CDR2: WNHNN and SYGVQD (reference sequence).

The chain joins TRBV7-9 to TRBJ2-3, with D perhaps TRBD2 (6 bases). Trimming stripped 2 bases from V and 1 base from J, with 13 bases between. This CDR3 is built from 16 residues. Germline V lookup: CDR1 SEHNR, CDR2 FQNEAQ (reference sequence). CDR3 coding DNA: TGTGCCAGCAGCTTACCGCGGGGAATCGGCACAGATACGCAGTATTTT. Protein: CASSLPRGIGTDTQYF.

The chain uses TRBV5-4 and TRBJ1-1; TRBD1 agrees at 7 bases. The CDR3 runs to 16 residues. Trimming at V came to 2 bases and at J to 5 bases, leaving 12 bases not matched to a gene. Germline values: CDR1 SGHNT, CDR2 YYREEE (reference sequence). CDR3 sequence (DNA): TGTGCCAGCAGCTTATATAGGACAGGTCCGGGTACTGAAGCTTTCTTT. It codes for CASSLYRTGPGTEAFF.

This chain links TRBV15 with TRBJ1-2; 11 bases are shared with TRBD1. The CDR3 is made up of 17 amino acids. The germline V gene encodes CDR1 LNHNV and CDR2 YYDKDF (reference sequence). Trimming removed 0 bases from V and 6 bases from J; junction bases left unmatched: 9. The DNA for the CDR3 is TGTGCCACCAGCAGAGAAGGACAGGGGGCGACGGGGGATGGCTACACCTTC. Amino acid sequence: CATSREGQGATGDGYTF.

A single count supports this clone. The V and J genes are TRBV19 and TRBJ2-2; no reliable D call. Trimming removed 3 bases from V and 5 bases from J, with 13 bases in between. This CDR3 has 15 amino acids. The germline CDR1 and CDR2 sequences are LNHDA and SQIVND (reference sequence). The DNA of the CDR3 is TGTGCCAGTAGTATCGCTCGTAGAGATACCGGGGAGCTGTTTTTT. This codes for CASSIARRDTGELFF.

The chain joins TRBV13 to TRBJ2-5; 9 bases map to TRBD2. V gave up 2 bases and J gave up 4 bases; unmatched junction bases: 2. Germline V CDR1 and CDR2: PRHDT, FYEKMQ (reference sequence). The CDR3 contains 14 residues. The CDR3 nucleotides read TGTGCCAGCAGCTTATTGACTAGCGGAGAGACCCAGTACTTC. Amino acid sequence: CASSLLTSGETQYF.

The chain's CDR3 is CASSQAGQGSSPLHF. In nucleotides, the CDR3 is TGTGCCAGCAGCCAAGCGGGACAGGGGAGTTCACCCCTCCACTTT. The V gene is TRBV4-2, the J gene TRBJ1-6; 10 nucleotides agree with TRBD1. Per germline, CDR1 LGHNA and CDR2 YNFKEQ. V shed 1 base, J shed 9 bases, and the junction held 3 bases outside the gene matches. This CDR3 has 15 residues.

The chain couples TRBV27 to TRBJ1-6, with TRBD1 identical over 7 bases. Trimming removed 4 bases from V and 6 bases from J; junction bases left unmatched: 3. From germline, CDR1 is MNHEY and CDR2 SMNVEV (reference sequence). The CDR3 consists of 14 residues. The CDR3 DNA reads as TGTGCCAGCAGTTCGGGGACAGTTAATTCACCCCTCCACTTT. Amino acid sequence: CASSSGTVNSPLHF.

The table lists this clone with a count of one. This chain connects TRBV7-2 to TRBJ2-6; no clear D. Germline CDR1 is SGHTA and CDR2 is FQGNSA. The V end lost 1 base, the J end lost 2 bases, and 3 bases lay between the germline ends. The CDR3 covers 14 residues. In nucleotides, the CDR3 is TGTGCCAGCAGCTTAGTCACTGGGGCCAACGTCCTGACTTTC. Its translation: CASSLVTGANVLTF.

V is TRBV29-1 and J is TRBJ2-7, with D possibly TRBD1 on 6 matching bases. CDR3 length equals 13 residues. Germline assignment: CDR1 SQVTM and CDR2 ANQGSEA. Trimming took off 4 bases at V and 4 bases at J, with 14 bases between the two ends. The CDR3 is CSVGETGEYEQYF. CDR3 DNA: TGCAGCGTTGGGGAGACAGGAGAATACGAGCAGTACTTC.

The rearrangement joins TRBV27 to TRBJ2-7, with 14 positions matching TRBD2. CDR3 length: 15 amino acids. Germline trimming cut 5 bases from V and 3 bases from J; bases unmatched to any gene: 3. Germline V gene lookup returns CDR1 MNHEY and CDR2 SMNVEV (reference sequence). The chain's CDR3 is CASSQGLAGVYEQYF. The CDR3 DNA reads TGTGCCAGCAGTCAGGGACTAGCGGGAGTCTACGAGCAGTACTTC.

The CDR3 DNA reads as TGTGCCAGCCAGCATAGCGGAGCCTTAGATACGCAGTATTTT. Its protein product is CASQHSGALDTQYF. The chain is built from TRBV19 and TRBJ2-3, with D maybe TRBD2 (6 bases). Germline CDR1 LNHDA, CDR2 SQIVND (reference sequence). V dropped 9 bases and J dropped 5 bases, with 18 bases sitting between them. The CDR3 runs to 14 residues.

The CDR3 protein is CASSQPLGAGSTDTQYF. Here the CDR3 DNA reads TGTGCCAGCAGCCAGCCCCTGGGAGCGGGGAGCACAGATACGCAGTATTTT. The V gene is TRBV3-1 (or the pseudogene TRBV3-2), the J gene TRBJ2-3, with 7 bases fitting TRBD2. V lost 3 bases and J lost 0; bases outside the gene matches: 9. This CDR3 has 17 amino acids. CDR1 LGHDT and CDR2 YNNKEL come from the germline V gene (reference sequence).

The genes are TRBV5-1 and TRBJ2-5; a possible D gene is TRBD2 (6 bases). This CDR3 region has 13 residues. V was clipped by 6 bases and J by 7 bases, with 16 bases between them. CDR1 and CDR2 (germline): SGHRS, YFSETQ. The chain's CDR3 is CASNGGARGTQYF. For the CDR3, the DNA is TGCGCCAGCAACGGGGGAGCCCGGGGGACCCAGTACTTC.